One sample yielded the 5 T cell receptor beta chains listed below, sequenced in a study of blood T cells in healthy people across ages. Next came a second PCR, run for about 7 to 11 cycles, which used a sample-barcoded 5' primer along with a J-beta primer mix. Each CDR3 protein is one row after TCRdb ran MiXCR on the 5' RACE reads. The sample holds about 1.6 million distinct CDR3 sequences; approximately 32% are singletons and the top ten take around 11%. The sample consisted of blood. Receptors were obtained from a woman younger than 45 in good health.

The gene calls are TRBV7-6 and TRBJ2-1; TRBD1 aligns across 8 bases. Germline CDR1 and CDR2: SGHVS and FNYEAQ. The CDR3 has 15 amino acids. V trimming: 6 bases; J trimming: 5 bases; junction bases outside the gene matches: 9. CDR3 amino acids: CASSPDREFHNEQFF. In DNA, the CDR3 is TGTGCCAGCAGTCCGGACAGGGAATTCCACAATGAGCAGTTCTTC.

The genes are TRBV5-5 and TRBJ2-3, with 10 bases that match TRBD2. This CDR3 comprises 17 residues. Trimming took 3 bases from V and 0 from J; bases not matched to a gene: 7. The germline CDR1 and CDR2 sequences are SGHKS and YYEKEE (reference sequence). This CDR3 is CASSWGLAGVSTDTQYF. The CDR3 nucleotides are TGTGCCAGCAGCTGGGGCCTAGCGGGAGTAAGCACAGATACGCAGTATTTT. The whole variable domain, filled in from reference TRBV5-5 and TRBJ2-3, reads DAGVTQSPTHLIKTRGQQVTLRCSPISGHKSVSWYQQVLGQGPQFIFQYYEKEERGRGNFPDRFSARQFPNYSSELNVNALLLGDSALYLCASSWGLAGVSTDTQYFGPGTRLTVL.

Of note for this clonotype: At one boundary the junction diverges from the germline segment, which might be a read error. The V call is TRBV11-2, the J call TRBJ1-1; 8 nucleotides agree with TRBD1. Germline loops: CDR1 SGHAT, CDR2 FQNNGV. The CDR3 totals 15 residues. Written as DNA, the CDR3 is TGTACCAGCAGCTTAGGACAGGGAACTGGGACTGAAGCTTTCTTT. The encoded protein is CTSSLGQGTGTEAFF.

This clonotype occurred once. The chain employs TRBV18 and TRBJ1-1; no firm D call. This CDR3 region has 14 residues. The ends were cut back, 4 bases at V and 1 base at J, with 10 bases in the middle. Germline V gene lookup returns CDR1 KGHSH and CDR2 LQKENI. In DNA, the CDR3 is TGTGCCAGCTCACTGACGGCTGGGAACACTGAAGCTTTCTTT. This codes for CASSLTAGNTEAFF.

In DNA, the CDR3 is TGCAGTGCTAGAGATTGGCTAGCGGGGACCTACGAGCAGTACTTC. Translating gives CSARDWLAGTYEQYF. The genes are TRBV20-1 and TRBJ2-7, with 9 bases that match TRBD2. The CDR3 is 15 residues long. Germline V gives CDR1 DFQATT, CDR2 SNEGSKA (reference sequence). Trimming took 0 bases from V and 2 from J; bases not matched to a gene: 5.